This T cell receptor beta chain derives from a study of blood T cell repertoires in COVID-19. Study as a whole: From T cells, B-cell-depleted T cells, or PBMCs came the material, which was cDNA or gDNA.

The authors' processing: Using reference gene primer amplification, nucleated cell counts were estimated. Profiled with immunoSEQ multiplex PCR; TCRdb holds only in-frame clones, not every one. V and J calls and clone size come straight from that table; D and trimming were deduced from the DNA. The sample includes over 250,000 clones, roughly 90% of them seen just once. Trimming took 3 bases from V and 9 from J; bases not matched to a gene: 5. Germline V lookup: CDR1 MNHNS, CDR2 SASEGT. This CDR3 region has 13 residues. This sequence joins TRBV6-1 and TRBJ2-7; 10 positions match TRBD2. The receptor was derived from a woman between 25 and 40 years old with COVID-19, enrolled during active disease. The source material was peripheral blood. In DNA form, the CDR3 reads TGTGCCAGCAGTGACAGGGGACTAGCGACGCAGTACTTC. This codes for CASSDRGLATQYF.